A selection of T cell receptor beta chains follows, all from one sample in a study of T cells in Graves' hyperthyroidism and ophthalmopathy. MiXCR, run by TCRdb on the multiplex PCR reads, gives a single entry per CDR3 protein. The profile shows about 350,000 distinct CDR3 sequences, about a fifth of them singletons. Sequenced: blood. These TCRs come from a woman between 18 and 29 years old with Graves' hyperthyroidism. The CDR3 runs from the conserved cysteine through the conserved F or W. Size tells how often a clone was seen (once, few, many) or the class of an expanded clone, and some rows leave it out.

v_call | cdr3_length | clone_size | cdr3_aa
TRBV27 | 14 | . | CASSPWTANTEAFF
TRBV4-1 | 15 | many | CASSQEEQSFYEQYF
TRBV2 | 12 | many | CAVPPYRSEAFF
TRBV19 | 12 | many | CANPTGDTEAFF
TRBV20-1 | 16 | many | CSARPLGRGAYYGYTF
TRBV6-1 | 14 | many | CASSETGGTYEQYF
TRBV3-1 | 16 | . | CASSQEPAGELETQYF
TRBV29-1 | 12 | few | CSVERSGYEQYF
TRBV6-1 | 13 | . | CAIEQGNTGELFF
TRBV7-9 | 14 | many | CASSPREMNTEAFF
TRBV6-2/TRBV6-3 | 15 | . | CASSYPTIRNQPQHF
TRBV11-1 | 16 | many | CASSLDGTGSGNTIYF
TRBV20-1 | 15 | many | CSAATPQPSNYGYTF
TRBV6-1 | 14 | many | CASRPWGTNEKLFF
TRBV14 | 14 | many | CASSPKWEDRALTF
TRBV27 | 12 | . | CASTTAGMGYTF
TRBV19 | 13 | . | CASSVALEATQHF
TRBV19 | 15 | many | CASSMGPGGTYEQYF
TRBV11-2 | 16 | . | CASRLLQGAVGNTIYF
TRBV12-3/TRBV12-4 | 13 | . | CASSEPPDQPQHF
TRBV4-1 | 14 | many | CASSQGMGTYEQYF
TRBV12-3/TRBV12-4 | 11 | once | CASRTLQGYTF
TRBV2 | 16 | many | CASSFRGIRGNQPQHF
TRBV30 | 17 | many | CAWSVSTLFYPASEAFF
TRBV24-1 | 14 | many | CATSESGTPYGYTF
TRBV27 | 14 | many | CASRGQGLFPEAFF
TRBV20-1 | 11 | many | CSASQRETQYF
TRBV15 | 13 | many | CATSRAREETQYF
TRBV20-1 | 13 | many | CSASLMGPETQYF
TRBV3-1 | 14 | few | CASRAPGVSYGYTF
TRBV25-1 | 17 | many | CASSEYEGGRGANVLTF
TRBV10-1 | 15 | many | CASSEWRVMNTEAFF
TRBV9 | 12 | few | CASSAFKNIQYF
TRBV5-5 | 13 | many | CASSFRLDQPQHF
TRBV19 | 15 | many | CASALGRAGTYEQYF
TRBV12-3/TRBV12-4 | 12 | many | CASSFETYGYTF
TRBV6-5 | 15 | many | CASSYGRGSNQPQHF
TRBV5-1 | 11 | many | CASSWSGEQYF
TRBV11-2 | 16 | . | CASRTWGAVGANVLTF
TRBV28 | 14 | many | CASSSPGQAGELFF
TRBV20-1 | 13 | many | CSARGTSNQPQHF
TRBV9 | 16 | . | CASTASGGHGTGELFF
TRBV6-1 | 13 | . | CASSTEAHYGYTF
TRBV11-2 | 14 | many | CASGTGVFGNTIYF
TRBV12-3/TRBV12-4 | 16 | . | CASSPTGTGFVETQYF
TRBV13 | 14 | few | CASSLGTGITEAFF
TRBV5-6 | 14 | few | CASSLGVSPHEAFF
TRBV19 | 16 | . | CASSRDRLPMNTEAFF
TRBV3-1 | 13 | few | CASRGQGVNTIYF
TRBV19 | 15 | many | CASSPPATYNYGYTF
TRBV11-2 | 17 | many | CASSSPGQGRKSYEQYF
TRBV28 | 18 | many | CASSLCIIGAGDPYEQYF
TRBV19 | 15 | . | CASRIQGGGSYEQYF
TRBV7-8 | 13 | many | CASSFPSGNTIYF
TRBV6-6 | 13 | many | CASSSPVNTEAFF
TRBV11-2 | 13 | few | CASNPVGGNEQFF